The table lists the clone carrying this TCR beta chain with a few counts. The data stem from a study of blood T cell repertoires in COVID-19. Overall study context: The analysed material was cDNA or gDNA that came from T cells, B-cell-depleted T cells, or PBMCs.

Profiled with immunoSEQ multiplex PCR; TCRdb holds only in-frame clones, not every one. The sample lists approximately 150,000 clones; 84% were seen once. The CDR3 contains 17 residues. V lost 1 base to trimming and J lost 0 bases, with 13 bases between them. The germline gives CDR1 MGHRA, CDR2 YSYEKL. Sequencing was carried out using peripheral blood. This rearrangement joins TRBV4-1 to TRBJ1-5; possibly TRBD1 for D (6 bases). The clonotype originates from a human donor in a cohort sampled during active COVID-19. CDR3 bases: TGCGCCAGCAGCCAAGCCCAGACAGGCTATAGCAATCAGCCCCAGCATTTT. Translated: CASSQAQTGYSNQPQHF.